The 20 T cell receptor beta chains below come from one sample, sequenced in a study of patients and donors after allogeneic stem cell transplantation. Via MiXCR, TCRdb re-called the RT-PCR reads, giving one row per CDR3 protein. The sample carries roughly 940,000 distinct CDR3 sequences, about a sixth recorded once. Sequencing was performed on blood, either unsorted or a sorted T cell fraction (not recorded which). The receptors stem from a human donor who was either an allogeneic HSCT recipient or a stem cell or donor lymphocyte infusion donor (not recorded which). It is not recorded whose cells these are; they may come from a transplant donor.

V is TRBV29-1 and J is TRBJ1-1, with 7 bases fitting TRBD1. The J segment lost 1 base and the V segment lost 6 bases, leaving 8 bases of the junction unmatched. This CDR3 comprises 14 residues. Germline V gene lookup returns CDR1 SQVTM and CDR2 ANQGSEA. This chain's CDR3 is CSVQGIVRNTEAFF. In DNA, the CDR3 is TGCAGCGTACAGGGGATAGTGAGGAACACTGAAGCTTTCTTT. Variable domain in full (rest from reference TRBV29-1 and TRBJ1-1): SAVISQKPSRDICQRGTSLTIQCQVDSQVTMMFWYRQQPGQSLTLIATANQGSEATYESGFVIDKFPISRPNLTFSTLTVSNMSPEDSSIYLCSVQGIVRNTEAFFGQGTRLTVV.

This clonotype was seen at least ten times. This chain links TRBV6-5 with TRBJ2-7; tentatively, D is TRBD1 (6 bases). With 2 bases removed from V and 3 bases from J, the gap between germline ends came to 8 bases. This CDR3 contains 13 residues. Per germline, CDR1 MNHEY and CDR2 SVGAGI. The DNA for the CDR3 is TGTGCCAGCAGTTACGTACAGGGCTACGAGCAGTACTTC. It specifies CASSYVQGYEQYF.

This clonotype was picked up many times. The chain uses TRBV27 and TRBJ1-2; TRBD1 is a possible D gene (5 bases). Germline CDR1 reads MNHEY; CDR2 reads SMNVEV (reference sequence). There are 13 residues in the CDR3. The germline V and J ends were trimmed by 6 bases and 2 bases, with 10 bases remaining between them. As DNA, the CDR3 is TGTGCCAGCAGCCCCCGGGACAACTATGGCTACACCTTC. Protein sequence: CASSPRDNYGYTF.

This clonotype was picked up many times. The chain recombines TRBV12-3 or TRBV12-4 with TRBJ1-1, with D unresolved. The length of the CDR3 is 11 residues. V lost 4 bases, J lost 6 bases, and 6 bases lay in between. The CDR3 nucleotides read TGTGCCAGCAGTTACCTTTCTGAAGCTTTCTTT. Its translation: CASSYLSEAFF.

This clonotype was detected ten times or more. The chain employs TRBV12-3 or TRBV12-4 and TRBJ1-2; TRBD1 aligns across 7 bases. V lost 5 bases to trimming and J lost 5 bases; unmatched junction nucleotides: 5. The CDR3 consists of 13 residues. CDR3 DNA: TGTGCCAGCAGTACCAGGGACAGTTATGGCTACACCTTC. Its protein is CASSTRDSYGYTF.

This chain connects TRBV12-3 or TRBV12-4 to TRBJ2-7; D ambiguous. CDR3 length equals 10 residues. V lost 3 bases and J 9 bases, leaving 6 bases between the germline ends. The CDR3 DNA follows: TGTGCCAGCAGTTTTTACCGGCAGTACTTC. Amino acids: CASSFYRQYF.

This clonotype was counted between two and nine times. The chain carries TRBV3-1 and TRBJ2-1; 7 positions agree with TRBD2. There are 17 residues in the CDR3. The germline CDR1 and CDR2 sequences are LGHDT and YNNKEL (reference sequence). V trimming: 0 bases; J trimming: 8 bases; junction bases outside the gene matches: 13. In DNA, the CDR3 is TGTGCCAGCAGCCAAGATGTCTGGGAGGCGGGGGACGATGAGCAGTTCTTC. Translating it yields CASSQDVWEAGDDEQFF.

The rearrangement uses TRBV12-3 or TRBV12-4 and TRBJ2-2, with TRBD1 identical over 11 bases. The CDR3 spans 15 residues. V was pared by 3 bases and J by 7 bases, with 4 bases of the junction left unmatched. DNA of the CDR3: TGTGCCAGCAGTTTCGGGACAGGGGGAATCGGGGAGCTGTTTTTT. This codes for CASSFGTGGIGELFF.

For the CDR3, the DNA is TGTGCCAGCAGTTCCCGGGACAGGAATGGCGGCTACACCTTC. This encodes CASSSRDRNGGYTF. This rearrangement joins TRBV28 to TRBJ1-2, with 8 bases identical to TRBD1. The CDR3 length is 14 residues. Trimming at V came to 4 bases and at J to 8 bases, leaving 9 bases not matched to a gene. Looked up from germline, CDR1 is MDHEN and CDR2 is SYDVKM.

The chain uses TRBV5-6 and TRBJ2-1; the match to TRBD2 covers 14 bases. Per germline, CDR1 SGHDT and CDR2 YYEEEE. After removal of 4 bases from V and 4 bases from J, the junction contained 7 bases not matched to a gene. The CDR3 has 17 residues. In DNA, the CDR3 is TGTGCCAGCAGCGTTGGGACTAGCGGGAGTATATACAATGAGCAGTTCTTC. Amino acids: CASSVGTSGSIYNEQFF. Combining the CDR3 with reference TRBV5-6 and TRBJ2-1 gives the whole variable domain DAGVTQSPTHLIKTRGQQVTLRCSPKSGHDTVSWYQQALGQGPQFIFQYYEEEERQRGNFPDRFSGHQFPNYSSELNVNALLLGDSALYLCASSVGTSGSIYNEQFFGPGTRLTVL.

A few counts support this clonotype. This chain connects TRBV5-1 to TRBJ2-1, with 10 bases fitting TRBD1. Germline CDR1 is SGHRS and CDR2 is YFSETQ. This CDR3 has 16 residues. Losses at the gene ends were 0 bases for V and 5 bases for J; bases not matched to a gene: 5. CDR3 loop: CASSLEGQGRNNEQFF. DNA for the CDR3: TGCGCCAGCAGCTTGGAGGGACAGGGGAGGAACAATGAGCAGTTCTTC.

The chain recombines TRBV6-5 with TRBJ2-7; the D is unclear. V was pared by 4 bases and J by 5 bases, with 9 bases between. Germline lookup yields CDR1 MNHEY and CDR2 SVGAGI. This CDR3 region has 12 residues. DNA for the CDR3: TGTGCCAGCAGTTCCTCGCTAGACGAGCAGTACTTC. As protein: CASSSSLDEQYF.

The CDR3: CASSERGGNYNEQFF. The CDR3 DNA reads as TGTGCCAGCAGTGAACGTGGCGGGAATTACAATGAGCAGTTCTTC. The chain combines TRBV6-1 with TRBJ2-1; possible D gene TRBD2, 6 bases. The CDR3 spans 15 residues. V was clipped by 2 bases and J by 4 bases, with 12 bases between them. Germline lookup yields CDR1 MNHNS and CDR2 SASEGT.

This chain links TRBV9 with TRBJ2-3; a weak D match, TRBD2 (5 bases). V shed 4 bases and J shed 0 bases, with 15 bases lying between them. The CDR3 has 16 amino acids. CDR1 and CDR2 (germline): SGDLS, YYNGEE. CDR3 in DNA: TGTGCCAGCAGCACTAATCCCCGAGGGAGCACAGATACGCAGTATTTT. This sequence encodes CASSTNPRGSTDTQYF.

This chain links TRBV12-3 or TRBV12-4 with TRBJ1-1; D not resolved. The CDR3 has 17 residues. Trimming took off 1 base at V and 2 bases at J, with 17 bases between the two ends. Written as DNA, the CDR3 is TGTGCCAGCAGTTTAGTTTCCTGGGAGAACCTAAACACTGAAGCTTTCTTT. It is translated as CASSLVSWENLNTEAFF.

This rearrangement joins TRBV6-5 to TRBJ2-5; 9 bases are shared with TRBD2. The CDR3 has 15 residues. V shed 4 bases and J 5 bases; nucleotides not matched to a gene: 8. CDR1 MNHEY and CDR2 SVGAGI come from the germline V gene. This CDR3 reads CASSSNPSGKETQYF. The CDR3 nucleotides read TGTGCCAGCAGTTCCAACCCTAGCGGGAAGGAGACCCAGTACTTC.

This chain connects TRBV12-3 or TRBV12-4 to TRBJ1-1; D is perhaps TRBD1 (5 bases). The CDR3 covers 13 residues. V was clipped by 5 bases and J by 7 bases, with 14 bases between them. The CDR3 loop is CASSPRQPSEAFF. CDR3 in DNA: TGTGCCAGCAGTCCGCGACAGCCGAGTGAAGCTTTCTTT.

This clonotype has more than one count but fewer than ten. The chain combines TRBV24-1 with TRBJ2-2, with 10 bases identical to TRBD1. CDR3 length: 17 residues. Unmatched junction bases numbered 7, after V lost 3 bases and J lost 4 bases. Germline V CDR1 and CDR2: KGHDR, SFDVKD. The CDR3 sequence is CATSDPGQGVSTGELFF. CDR3 nucleotides: TGTGCCACCAGTGATCCTGGACAGGGGGTGAGCACCGGGGAGCTGTTTTTT.

In its sample, this clonotype was seen a few times. The chain combines TRBV9 with TRBJ2-7, with D maybe TRBD2 (5 bases). Germline CDR1 SGDLS, CDR2 YYNGEE. Trimming took 4 bases from V and 5 from J, leaving 13 bases between them. This CDR3 is built from 13 residues. The CDR3 DNA is TGTGCCAGCAGCAACAGACCCGGGGACGAGCAGTACTTC. Its translation is CASSNRPGDEQYF. Based on the CDR3 plus reference TRBV9 and TRBJ2-7, the full variable domain is DSGVTQTPKHLITATGQRVTLRCSPRSGDLSVYWYQQSLDQGLQFLIQYYNGEERAKGNILERFSAQQFPDLHSELNLSSLELGDSALYFCASSNRPGDEQYFGPGTRLTVT.

This clonotype occurred a few times. The junction departs from germline at one end; a sequencing error may be responsible. The chain has TRBV5-5 and TRBJ2-5; maybe TRBD1 (6 bases). CDR3 length equals 14 residues. Per the germline V gene, CDR1 is SGHKS and CDR2 is YYEKEE (reference sequence). The CDR3 loop reads CASSLGARGETQYF. In DNA form, the CDR3 reads TGTGCCAGCAGTTTGGGGGCACGAGGAGAGACCCAGTACTTC.